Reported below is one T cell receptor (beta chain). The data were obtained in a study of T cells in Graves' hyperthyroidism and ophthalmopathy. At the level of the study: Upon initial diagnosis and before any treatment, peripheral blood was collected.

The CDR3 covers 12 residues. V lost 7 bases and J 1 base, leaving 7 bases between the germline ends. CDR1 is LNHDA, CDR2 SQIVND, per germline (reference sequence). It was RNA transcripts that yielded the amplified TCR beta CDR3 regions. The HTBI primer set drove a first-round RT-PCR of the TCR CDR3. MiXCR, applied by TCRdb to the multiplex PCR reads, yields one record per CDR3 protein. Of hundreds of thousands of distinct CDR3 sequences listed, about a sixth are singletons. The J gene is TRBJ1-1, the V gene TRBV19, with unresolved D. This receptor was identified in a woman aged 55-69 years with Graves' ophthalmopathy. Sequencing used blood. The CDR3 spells CASTRWNTEAFF. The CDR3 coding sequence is TGTGCCAGTACTCGCTGGAACACTGAAGCTTTCTTT.